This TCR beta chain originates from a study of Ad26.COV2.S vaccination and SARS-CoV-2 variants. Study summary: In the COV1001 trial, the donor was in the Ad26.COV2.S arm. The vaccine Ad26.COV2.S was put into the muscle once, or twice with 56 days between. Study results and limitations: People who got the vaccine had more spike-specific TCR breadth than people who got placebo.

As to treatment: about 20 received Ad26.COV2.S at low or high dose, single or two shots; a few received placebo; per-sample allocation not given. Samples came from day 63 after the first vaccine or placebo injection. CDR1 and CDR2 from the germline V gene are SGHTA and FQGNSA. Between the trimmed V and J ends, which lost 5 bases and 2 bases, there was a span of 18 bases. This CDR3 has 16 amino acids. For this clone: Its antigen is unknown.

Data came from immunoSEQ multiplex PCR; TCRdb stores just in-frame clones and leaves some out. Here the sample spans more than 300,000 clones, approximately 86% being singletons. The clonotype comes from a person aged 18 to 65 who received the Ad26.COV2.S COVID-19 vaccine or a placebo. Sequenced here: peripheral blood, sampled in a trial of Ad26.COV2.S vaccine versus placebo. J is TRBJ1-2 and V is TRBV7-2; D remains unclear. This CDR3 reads CASSKSPAIINYGYTF. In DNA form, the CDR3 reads TGTGCCAGCAGCAAAAGTCCAGCAATTATAAACTATGGCTACACCTTC.